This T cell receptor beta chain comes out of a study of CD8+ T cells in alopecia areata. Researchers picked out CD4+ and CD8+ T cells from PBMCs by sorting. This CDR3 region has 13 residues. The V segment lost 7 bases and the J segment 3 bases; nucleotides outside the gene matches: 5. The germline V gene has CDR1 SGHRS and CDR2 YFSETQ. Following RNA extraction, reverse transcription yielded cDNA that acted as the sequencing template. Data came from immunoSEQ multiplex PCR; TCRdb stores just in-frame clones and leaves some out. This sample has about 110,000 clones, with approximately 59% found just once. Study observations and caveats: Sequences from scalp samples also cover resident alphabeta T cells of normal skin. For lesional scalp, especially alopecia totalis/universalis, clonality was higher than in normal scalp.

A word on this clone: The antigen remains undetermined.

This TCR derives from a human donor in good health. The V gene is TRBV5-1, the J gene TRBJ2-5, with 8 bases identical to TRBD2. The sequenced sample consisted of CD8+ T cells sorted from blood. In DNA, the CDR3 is TGCGCCAGCCAGAATAGCGGGGAAGAGACCCAGTACTTC. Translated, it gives CASQNSGEETQYF.